This T cell receptor (beta chain) was retrieved from a study of graft-versus-host responses after intestinal transplantation. About the study: Recipients underwent multivisceral, liver-intestinal, or isolated intestinal transplants. Following induction with anti-thymocyte globulin, all recipients were given tacrolimus and steroids for 2 to 4 years.

Concerning this clone: What it binds is not known.

Findings of the study overall: Early after transplant, HvG clones declined as circulating GvH clones peaked. Detected in recipient marrow were GvH clones, some of which were first observed in ileum or blood.

The data were produced by immunoSEQ multiplex PCR, yet TCRdb's version contains in-frame clones alone and is incomplete. The table includes 80,000 to 100,000 clones, roughly nine tenths detected once. With 3 bases removed from V and 5 bases from J, the gap between germline ends came to 17 bases. Germline assignment: CDR1 SGHRS and CDR2 YFSETQ. The CDR3 covers 15 residues. This material consisted of unstimulated CD4+ T cells sorted from spleen or lymph node cells, taken before intestinal transplant. This TCR was recovered from a human donor who received an intestinal transplant. The genes are TRBV5-1 and TRBJ1-2, with D perhaps matching TRBD1 (5 bases). In DNA form, the CDR3 reads TGCGCCAGCAGCTACAACGCTGGGACTACTTATGGCTACACCTTC. It specifies CASSYNAGTTYGYTF.